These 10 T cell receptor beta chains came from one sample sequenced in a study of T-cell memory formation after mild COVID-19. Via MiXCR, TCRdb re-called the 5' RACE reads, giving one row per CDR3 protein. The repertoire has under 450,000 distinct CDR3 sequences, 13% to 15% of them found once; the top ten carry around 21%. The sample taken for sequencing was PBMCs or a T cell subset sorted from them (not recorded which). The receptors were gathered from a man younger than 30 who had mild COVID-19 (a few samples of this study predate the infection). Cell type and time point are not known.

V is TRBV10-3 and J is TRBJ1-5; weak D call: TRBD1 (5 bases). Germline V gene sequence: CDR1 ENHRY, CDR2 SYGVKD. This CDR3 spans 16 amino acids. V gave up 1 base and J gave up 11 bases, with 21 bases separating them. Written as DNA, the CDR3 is TGTGCCATCAGTGAGTTAATTGGGCAGGGAAGGGCAACCCAGCATTTT. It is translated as CAISELIGQGRATQHF.

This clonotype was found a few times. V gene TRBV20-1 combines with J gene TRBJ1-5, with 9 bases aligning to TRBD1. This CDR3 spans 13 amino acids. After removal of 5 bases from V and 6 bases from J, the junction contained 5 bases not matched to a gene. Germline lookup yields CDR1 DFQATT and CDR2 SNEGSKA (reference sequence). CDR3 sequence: CSARDREAQPQHF. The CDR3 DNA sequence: TGCAGTGCTCGGGACAGGGAGGCTCAGCCCCAGCATTTT.

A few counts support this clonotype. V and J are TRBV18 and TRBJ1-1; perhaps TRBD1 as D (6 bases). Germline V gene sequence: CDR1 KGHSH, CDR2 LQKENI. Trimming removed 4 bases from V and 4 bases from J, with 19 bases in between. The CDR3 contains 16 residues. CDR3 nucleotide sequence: TGTGCCAGCTCACTGATGAAGACAGGCGTAGCCACTGAAGCTTTCTTT. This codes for CASSLMKTGVATEAFF.

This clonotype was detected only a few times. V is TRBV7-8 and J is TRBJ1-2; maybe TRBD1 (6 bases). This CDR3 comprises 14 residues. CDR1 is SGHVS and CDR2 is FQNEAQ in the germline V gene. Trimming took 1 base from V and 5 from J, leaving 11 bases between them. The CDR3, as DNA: TGTGCCAGCAGCTTAGAGGGCAGGGGATATGGCTACACCTTC. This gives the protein CASSLEGRGYGYTF. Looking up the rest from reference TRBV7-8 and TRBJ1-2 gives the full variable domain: GAGVSQSPRYKVAKRGQDVALRCDPISGHVSLFWYQQALGQGPEFLTYFQNEAQLDKSGLPSDRFFAERPEGSVSTLKIQRTQQEDSAVYLCASSLEGRGYGYTFGSGTRLTVV.

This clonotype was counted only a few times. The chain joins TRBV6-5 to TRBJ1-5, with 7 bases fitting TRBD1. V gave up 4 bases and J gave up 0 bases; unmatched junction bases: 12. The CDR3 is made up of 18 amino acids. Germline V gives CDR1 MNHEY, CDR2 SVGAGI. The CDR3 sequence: CASSSYSLRGDSNQPQHF. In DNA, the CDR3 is TGTGCCAGCAGTTCTTACTCGCTCAGGGGGGATAGCAATCAGCCCCAGCATTTT.

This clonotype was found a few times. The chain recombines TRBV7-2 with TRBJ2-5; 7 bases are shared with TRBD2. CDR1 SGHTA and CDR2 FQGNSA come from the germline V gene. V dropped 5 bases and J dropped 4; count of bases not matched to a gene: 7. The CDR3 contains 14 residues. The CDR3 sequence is CASSPNTGGETQYF. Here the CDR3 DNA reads TGTGCCAGCAGCCCTAACACGGGGGGAGAGACCCAGTACTTC.

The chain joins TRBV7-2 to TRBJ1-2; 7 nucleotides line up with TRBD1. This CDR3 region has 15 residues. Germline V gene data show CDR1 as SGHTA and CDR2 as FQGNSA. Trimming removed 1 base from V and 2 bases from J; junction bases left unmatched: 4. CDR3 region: CASSLEWGQNYGYTF. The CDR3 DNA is TGTGCCAGCAGCTTAGAGTGGGGACAGAACTATGGCTACACCTTC.

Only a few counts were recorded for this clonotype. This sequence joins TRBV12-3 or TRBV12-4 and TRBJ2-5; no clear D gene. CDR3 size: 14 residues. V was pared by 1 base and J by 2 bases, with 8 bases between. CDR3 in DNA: TGTGCCAGCAGTTTAGAGGTACTGCAAGAGACCCAGTACTTC. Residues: CASSLEVLQETQYF.

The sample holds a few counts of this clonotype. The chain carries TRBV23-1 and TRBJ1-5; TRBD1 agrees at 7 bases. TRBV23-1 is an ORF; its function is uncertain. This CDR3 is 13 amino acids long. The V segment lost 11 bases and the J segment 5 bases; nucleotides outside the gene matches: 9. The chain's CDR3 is CAGPYRGYQPQHF. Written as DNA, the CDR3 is TGCGCCGGGCCGTACAGGGGTTATCAGCCCCAGCATTTT.

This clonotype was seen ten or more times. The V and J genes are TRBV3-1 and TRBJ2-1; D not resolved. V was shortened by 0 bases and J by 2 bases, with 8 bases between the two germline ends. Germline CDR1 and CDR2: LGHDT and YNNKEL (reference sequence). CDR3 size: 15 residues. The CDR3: CASSQESRPYNEQFF. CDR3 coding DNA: TGTGCCAGCAGCCAAGAATCACGGCCCTACAATGAGCAGTTCTTC.